This T cell receptor (beta chain) derives from a study of blood T cell repertoires in COVID-19. The V gene lost 0 bases and the J gene lost 0 bases, with 12 bases spanning the gap. The germline CDR1 and CDR2 sequences are SGDLS and YYNGEE. CDR3 length: 16 amino acids. Produced via immunoSEQ multiplex PCR; TCRdb's table is partial and in-frame only. The sample carries more than 65,000 clones, roughly 89% recorded once. Sequenced sample: peripheral blood. The V and J genes are TRBV9 and TRBJ1-1, with a weak D call TRBD1 (6 bases). The receptor comes from a woman between 45 and 60 years old with acute or convalescent COVID-19. Written as DNA, the CDR3 is TGTGCCAGCAGCGTAGTGAGAGGGGGTATGAACACTGAAGCTTTCTTT. Encoded protein: CASSVVRGGMNTEAFF.